A single sample gave rise to the 10 T cell receptor beta chains below, sequenced in a study of control samples from healthy donors and cancer patients. Profiling relied on immunoSEQ multiplex PCR, and the TCRdb table lists in-frame clones only, not all of them. Among 140,000 or so clones, under 90% were seen once, and the ten largest hold over 4.5%. Sample: blood. All receptors derive from a man in his thirties or forties in good health.

The genes are TRBV30 and TRBJ2-1; 14 bases agree with TRBD2. The trim removed 0 bases at V and 8 bases at J, leaving 6 bases unmatched. The CDR3 runs 16 residues. The germline V gene encodes CDR1 GTSNPN and CDR2 SVGIG (reference sequence). CDR3 region: CAWSVPGLAGVDEQFF. In nucleotides, the CDR3 is TGTGCCTGGAGTGTACCGGGACTAGCGGGAGTTGATGAGCAGTTCTTC.

The sample holds one count of this clone. This chain uses TRBV9 with TRBJ2-1, with D perhaps matching TRBD2 (6 bases). CDR1 and CDR2 from the germline V gene are SGDLS and YYNGEE. Trimming shortened V by 4 bases and J by 0 bases, and 29 bases separated the two germline ends. CDR3 length: 21 residues. The CDR3 DNA reads as TGTGCCAGCAGCAACCCTCTAGCGCACAGAGAGTCGGAGAGCTCCTACAATGAGCAGTTCTTC. Protein product: CASSNPLAHRESESSYNEQFF.

V gene TRBV3-1 (or the pseudogene TRBV3-2) combines with J gene TRBJ1-2, with unresolved D. In germline, CDR1 is LGHDT, CDR2 YNNKEL (reference sequence). This CDR3 spans 15 amino acids. The ends were cut back, 0 bases at V and 1 base at J, with 9 bases in the middle. The CDR3: CASSQDDGRNYGYTF. The CDR3, as DNA: TGTGCCAGCAGCCAAGATGATGGCCGTAACTATGGCTACACCTTC.

The rearrangement joins TRBV9 to TRBJ2-3; a possible D gene is TRBD2 (6 bases). The V gene lost 0 bases and the J gene lost 5 bases, with 10 bases spanning the gap. Germline loops: CDR1 SGDLS, CDR2 YYNGEE. This CDR3 spans 14 amino acids. The CDR3 bases are TGTGCCAGCAGCGTAGTCGGGAGTGGAGATACGCAGTATTTT. Translated, it gives CASSVVGSGDTQYF.

V is TRBV3-1 (or the pseudogene TRBV3-2) and J is TRBJ2-3; no clear D gene. Germline V lookup: CDR1 LGHDT, CDR2 YNNKEL (reference sequence). The CDR3 contains 14 residues. Trimming removed 2 bases from V and 0 bases from J, with 6 bases in between. The CDR3, as DNA: TGTGCCAGCAGCCAACGCCGGAGCACAGATACGCAGTATTTT. This gives the protein CASSQRRSTDTQYF.

This clone has more than one count but fewer than ten. Here the CDR3 DNA reads TGTGCCAGCAGTTGGACAGGGGTCAATGAGCAGTTCTTC. Translated, it gives CASSWTGVNEQFF. The chain joins TRBV6-5 to TRBJ2-1; 9 bases are shared with TRBD1. J was trimmed by 6 bases and V by 4 bases; bases with no gene match: 1. CDR1 and CDR2 from the germline V gene are MNHEY and SVGAGI. This CDR3 comprises 13 residues.

This chain links TRBV10-3 with TRBJ1-5, with TRBD1 matching over 7 bases. The CDR3 is 13 amino acids. Per germline, CDR1 ENHRY and CDR2 SYGVKD. V dropped 6 bases and J dropped 5; count of bases not matched to a gene: 4. CDR3 loop: CAISRDSDQPQHF. CDR3 nucleotide sequence: TGTGCCATCAGCCGGGACAGTGATCAGCCCCAGCATTTT.

V is TRBV23-1 and J is TRBJ2-2; 8 bases align to TRBD1. TRBV23-1 is assigned to the ORF class and has an uncertain function. V shed 2 bases, J shed 5 bases, and the junction held 19 bases outside the gene matches. This CDR3 has 20 amino acids. The CDR3 region has the DNA TGCGCCAGCAGTCAAACAGTGGGTTCAATGGTCAGGGGGCGGACCGGGGAGCTGTTTTTT. It codes for CASSQTVGSMVRGRTGELFF.

The V gene is TRBV19, the J gene TRBJ2-7, with 8 nucleotides matching TRBD1. After removal of 6 bases from V and 3 bases from J, the junction contained 10 bases not matched to a gene. The length of the CDR3 is 15 residues. Germline assignment: CDR1 LNHDA and CDR2 SQIVND (reference sequence). The CDR3, as DNA: TGTGCCAGTAGGAAAACCGGGACAGGAGTCTACGAGCAGTACTTC. Translation gives CASRKTGTGVYEQYF.

V gene TRBV18 combines with J gene TRBJ1-6; 11 bases agree with TRBD1. The CDR3 is made up of 15 amino acids. The V gene's germline CDR1 is KGHSH and CDR2 LQKENI. V shed 2 bases, J shed 10 bases, and the junction held 4 bases outside the gene matches. CDR3 coding DNA: TGTGCCAGCTCACCATCCGGGACAGGGGGGTCACCCCTCCACTTT. Translating gives CASSPSGTGGSPLHF.